The source of this T cell receptor beta chain is a study of blood T cells in healthy people across ages. The donors, all healthy, were Caucasians living in Russia, aged about 6 to 90. At least 6 micrograms of total RNA were extracted per sample. Overall study results and limits: Higher diversity, along with more naive CD4+ cells, distinguished long-lived donors from aged donors. Changes in expanded clonotypes were possibly confounded, as the CMV status of donors was unknown.

The CDR3 sequence is 13 residues long. CDR1 and CDR2 from the germline V gene are MNHEY and SVGAGI. J was trimmed by 6 bases and V by 5 bases; bases with no gene match: 4. A second PCR of roughly 6 to 12 cycles used a sample-barcoded 5' primer and a J-beta primer mix. Each CDR3 protein is one row after TCRdb ran MiXCR on the 5' RACE reads. Of 1.8 million or so distinct CDR3 sequences in the sample, roughly two fifths were seen once. Worth noting for this clonotype: Its target is unknown.

The TCR comes from a human donor in good health. The specimen was blood. The chain uses TRBV6-5 and TRBJ1-5; TRBD1 aligns across 7 bases. In DNA, the CDR3 is TGTGCCAGCAGTGAGGCAGGGGGTCAGCCCCAGCATTTT. This gives the protein CASSEAGGQPQHF.